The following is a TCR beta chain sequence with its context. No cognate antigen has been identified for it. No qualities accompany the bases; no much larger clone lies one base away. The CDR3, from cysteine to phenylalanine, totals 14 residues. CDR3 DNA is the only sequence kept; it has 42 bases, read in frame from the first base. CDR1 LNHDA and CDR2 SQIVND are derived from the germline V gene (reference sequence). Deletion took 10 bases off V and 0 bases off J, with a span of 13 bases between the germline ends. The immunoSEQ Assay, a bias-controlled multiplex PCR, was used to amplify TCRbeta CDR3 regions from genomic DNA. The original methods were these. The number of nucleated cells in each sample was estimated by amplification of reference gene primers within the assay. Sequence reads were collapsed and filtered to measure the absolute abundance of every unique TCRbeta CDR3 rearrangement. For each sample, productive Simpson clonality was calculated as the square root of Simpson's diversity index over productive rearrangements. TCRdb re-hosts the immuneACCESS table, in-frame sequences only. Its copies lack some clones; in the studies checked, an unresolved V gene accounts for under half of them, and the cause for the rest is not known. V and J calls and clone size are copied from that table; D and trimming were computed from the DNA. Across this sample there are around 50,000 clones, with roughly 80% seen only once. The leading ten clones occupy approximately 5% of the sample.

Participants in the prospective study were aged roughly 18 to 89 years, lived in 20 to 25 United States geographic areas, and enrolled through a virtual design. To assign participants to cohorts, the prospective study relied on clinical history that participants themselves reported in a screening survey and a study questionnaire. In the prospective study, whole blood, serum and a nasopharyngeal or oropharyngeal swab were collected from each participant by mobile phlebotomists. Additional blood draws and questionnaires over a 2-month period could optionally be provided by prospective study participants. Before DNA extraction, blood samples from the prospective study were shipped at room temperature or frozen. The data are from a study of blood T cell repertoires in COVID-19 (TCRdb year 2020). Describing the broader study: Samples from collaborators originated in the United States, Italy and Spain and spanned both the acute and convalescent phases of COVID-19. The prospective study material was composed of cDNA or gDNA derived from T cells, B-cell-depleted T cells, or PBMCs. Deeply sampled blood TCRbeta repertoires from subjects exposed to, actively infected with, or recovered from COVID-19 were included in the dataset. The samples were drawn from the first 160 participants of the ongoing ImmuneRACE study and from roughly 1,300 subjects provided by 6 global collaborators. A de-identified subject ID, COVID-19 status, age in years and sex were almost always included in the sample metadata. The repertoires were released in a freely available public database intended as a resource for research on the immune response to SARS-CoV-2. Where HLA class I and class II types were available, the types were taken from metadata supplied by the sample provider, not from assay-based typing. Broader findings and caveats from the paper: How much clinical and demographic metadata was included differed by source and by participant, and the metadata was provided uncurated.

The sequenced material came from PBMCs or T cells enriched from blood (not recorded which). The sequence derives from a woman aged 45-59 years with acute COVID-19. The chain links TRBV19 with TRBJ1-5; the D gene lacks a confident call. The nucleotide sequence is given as TGTGCCACAGAACCAGGTCTTAGCAATCAGCCCCAGCATTTT. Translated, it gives CATEPGLSNQPQHF.